Below, one T cell receptor beta chain is given with its context. The record originates from a study of blood T cell repertoires in COVID-19. Study information: T cells, B-cell-depleted T cells, or PBMCs supplied cDNA or gDNA.

Methods used by the authors: Reference gene primer amplification gave estimated nucleated cell counts. Clones were read by immunoSEQ multiplex PCR, and TCRdb kept only the in-frame ones, dropping some. V, J and clone size derive from that table, while D and trimming were established from the DNA sequence. The table shows some 300,000 clones, with 86% occurring only once. Everyone who took part was roughly 18 to 89 years old, and they came from roughly 25 US areas. Symptom resolution, clearance, or two negative PCRs marked donors in Cohort 3 as recovered. Sequencing input: PBMCs or T cells enriched from blood (not recorded which). The source is a man aged 25 to 40 who had recovered from COVID-19.

The CDR3 spells CAWSSQRGQPQHF. The CDR3, as DNA: TGTGCCTGGAGTTCGCAGCGTGGTCAGCCCCAGCATTTT. The chain joins TRBV30 to TRBJ1-5, with D hard to call. CDR3 length: 13 residues. Looked up from germline, CDR1 is GTSNPN and CDR2 is SVGIG (reference sequence). Deletions cut 2 bases from V and 6 bases from J, with 11 bases between.